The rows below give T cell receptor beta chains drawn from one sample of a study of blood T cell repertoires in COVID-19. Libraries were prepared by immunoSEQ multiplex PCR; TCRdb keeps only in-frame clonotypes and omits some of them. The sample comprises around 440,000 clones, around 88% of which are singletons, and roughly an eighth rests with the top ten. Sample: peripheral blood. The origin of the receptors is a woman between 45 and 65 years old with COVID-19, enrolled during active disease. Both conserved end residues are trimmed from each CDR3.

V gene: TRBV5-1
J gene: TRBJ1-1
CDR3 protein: ASSLGAGLNTEAF

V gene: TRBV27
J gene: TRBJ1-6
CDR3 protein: ASSSGQADSPLH

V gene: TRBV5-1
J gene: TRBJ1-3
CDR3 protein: ASSWRGSAGNTIY

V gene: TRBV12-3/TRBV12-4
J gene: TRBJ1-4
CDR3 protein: ASSGQGDEKLF

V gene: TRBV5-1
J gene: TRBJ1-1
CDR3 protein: ASSLEVGGAAEAF

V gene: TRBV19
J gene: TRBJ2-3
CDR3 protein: ASSILQGDTQY

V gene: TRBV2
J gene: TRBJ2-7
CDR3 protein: ASSEWVRGSYEQY

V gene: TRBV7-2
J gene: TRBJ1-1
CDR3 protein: ASSLWTENTEAF

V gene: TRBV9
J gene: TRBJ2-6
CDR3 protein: ASRGTGGLISGANVLT

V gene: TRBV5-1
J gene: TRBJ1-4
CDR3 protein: ASSFRPGGNEKLF

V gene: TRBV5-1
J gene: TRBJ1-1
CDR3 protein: ASSLESQATEAF

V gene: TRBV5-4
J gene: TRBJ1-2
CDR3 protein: ASSLAGQKYYGYT

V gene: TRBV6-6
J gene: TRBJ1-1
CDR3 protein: ASSQGRNTEAF

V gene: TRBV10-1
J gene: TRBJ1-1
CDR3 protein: ASSGNRGTEAF

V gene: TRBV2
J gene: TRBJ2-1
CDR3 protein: ASSELGTRSDEQF

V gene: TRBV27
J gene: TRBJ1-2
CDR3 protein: ASSASDRAGGYT

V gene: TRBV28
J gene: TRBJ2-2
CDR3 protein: ASVSGDTYTGELF

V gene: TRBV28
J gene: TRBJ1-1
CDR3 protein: ASSSPMNTEAF

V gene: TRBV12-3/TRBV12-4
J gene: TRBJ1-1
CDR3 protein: ASSLRQVTEAF

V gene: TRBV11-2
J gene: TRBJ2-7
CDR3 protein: ASSPKWVAGEQY

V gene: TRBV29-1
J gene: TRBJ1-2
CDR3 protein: SVGQLREGYT

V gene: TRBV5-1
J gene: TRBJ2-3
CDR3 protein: ASSLAGGITTDTQY

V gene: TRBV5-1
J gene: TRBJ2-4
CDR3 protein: ASSLEGTSVGLDIQY

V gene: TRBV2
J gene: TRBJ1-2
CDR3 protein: ASTAGGVSNYGYT

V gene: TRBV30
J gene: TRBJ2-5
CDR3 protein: AGLAGGETQY

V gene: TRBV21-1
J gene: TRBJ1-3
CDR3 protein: ATPPYGQGISGNTIY

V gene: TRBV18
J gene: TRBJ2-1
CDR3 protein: ASSPPRGESSYNEQF

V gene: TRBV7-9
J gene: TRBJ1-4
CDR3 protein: ASSPDRGRRDEKLF

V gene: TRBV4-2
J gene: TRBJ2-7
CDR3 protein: ASSQETSGGGIGYEQY

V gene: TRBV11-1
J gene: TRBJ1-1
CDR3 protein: ASSLEARTEAF

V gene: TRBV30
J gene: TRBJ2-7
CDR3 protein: AWKVAGTALGEQY

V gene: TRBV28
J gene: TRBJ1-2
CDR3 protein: ASSLGPYGYT

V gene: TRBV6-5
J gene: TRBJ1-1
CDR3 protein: ASSLGQLAF

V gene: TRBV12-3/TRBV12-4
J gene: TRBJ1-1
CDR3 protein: ASSTRNTEAF

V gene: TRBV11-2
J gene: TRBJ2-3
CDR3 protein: ASSLLPSGGPGDTQY

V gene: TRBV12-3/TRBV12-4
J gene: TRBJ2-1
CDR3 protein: ASSWTSNEQF

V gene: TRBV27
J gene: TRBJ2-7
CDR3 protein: ASSLQTGSGYYEQY

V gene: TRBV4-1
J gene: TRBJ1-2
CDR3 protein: ASSLGQANYGYT

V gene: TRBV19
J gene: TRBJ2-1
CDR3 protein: ASSIFGTGQNEQF

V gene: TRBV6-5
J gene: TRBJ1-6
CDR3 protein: ASSYDRVNSPLH

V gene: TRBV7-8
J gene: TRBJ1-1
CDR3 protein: ASSFQTGATEAF

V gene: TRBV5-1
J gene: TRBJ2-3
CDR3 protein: ASSARSGTGVS

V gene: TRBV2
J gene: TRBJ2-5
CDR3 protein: ASKSIGGQETQY

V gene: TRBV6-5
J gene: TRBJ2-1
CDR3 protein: ASNRDSTYNEQF

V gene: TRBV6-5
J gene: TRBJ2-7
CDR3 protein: ASTASQGPYEQY

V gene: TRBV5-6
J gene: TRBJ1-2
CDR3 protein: ASSFGGSGYT

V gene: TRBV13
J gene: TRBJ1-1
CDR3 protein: ASSLMGISTEAF

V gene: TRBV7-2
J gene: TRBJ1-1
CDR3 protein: ASSSQVNTEAF